The present TCR beta chain was sequenced within a study of identical twins (dated by TCRdb to the mid-2010s). In the study overall: To test whether fetal clonotypes persist, the study used deep sequencing on TCR alpha and beta repertoires from monozygotic twins, unrelated adults of various ages, and cord blood. Replicate twin experiments were performed at different times using different library preparation protocols to rule out contamination. Broad study findings and their caveats: Invariant T cells such as MAIT and iNKT could partly confound zero-insertion analyses, although diverse VJ usage argued against such confounding for most clonotypes. Because the same donors could not be followed over many years, the conclusions depended on cross-sectional statistical analysis. Abundant cord blood beta clonotypes carried fewer insertions; young adult naive repertoires showed a weaker similar trend, while memory repertoires showed none. The excess sharing between twins in beta out-of-frame sequences was weaker because fewer shared sequences reduced the signal-to-noise ratio. Compared with coincidental sharing between unrelated individuals, out-of-frame TCR alpha sequences shared between twins had an excess of sequences with low generation probability. In monozygotic twins, out-of-frame TCR alpha sharing was systematically underestimated by recombination models, although the models agreed with sharing between unrelated individuals.

The receptor library was made with 5' RACE. Instrument used: Illumina HiSeq 2000. Template switching introduced a universal primer binding site; the final cDNA contained a unique molecular identifier, enabling accurate counting of TCR cDNA molecules. First-strand cDNA for TCR alpha and beta chains was synthesized from specific primers in the conserved constant-segment region. To control for contamination, every cDNA library was double barcoded, receiving both a SMART-Mk sample barcode and Illumina barcodes. TruSeq adapter sequences, together with Illumina sample barcodes, were added in two successive PCR steps. TCR alpha and beta cDNA libraries were sequenced on the Illumina HiSeq platform with custom primers. As for the original processing: Unique molecular identifiers were extracted from raw reads with MiGEC, and CDR3 positions were determined with MiXCR. For each individual, recombination models were inferred using an EM algorithm with the repgenHMM and IGoR tools. The analysis of shared clonotypes was done with the tcR package in R, with sharing normalized by the product of cloneset sizes. To study raw recombination free of thymic and clonal selection effects, out-of-frame nonproductive sequences were analyzed. Clones were called with MiXCR by TCRdb after fastp trimmed the public reads at Q25, and only in-frame beta chains were retained. Rows are unified per CDR3 protein, each entry keeping the most common DNA and genes. For this entry, the V and J calls and clone size follow TCRdb and not the study's own pipeline. In this sample the table shows hundreds of thousands of distinct CDR3 sequences, around 6% of which occur a single time. The ten largest clones capture around 2% of the sample.

All donors were healthy Caucasians. Three unrelated non-twin adults were additionally sequenced: a male aged 18 to 29, a male aged 50 to 60 and a female aged 50 to 60. Using Miltenyi CD45RO+ enrichment and human naive T-cell isolation kits, memory (CD45RO+) and naive T cells were isolated from PBMC. This clonotype appeared a few times. Its binding antigen is unknown. No base-level quality is on record; no much larger clone is a single base apart. V loses 7 bases, J loses 1 base, and the germline ends lie 13 bases apart. CDR1 LNHDA and CDR2 SQIVND are derived from the germline V gene (reference sequence). From the cysteine up to the phenylalanine, the CDR3 has a length of 14 residues. The kept DNA is CDR3 alone, 42 bases in frame from the first base.

Sequencing input: naive T cells sorted from blood. The sample's cell subset or site label, in plain terms: cells isolated with a human naive T-cell isolation kit. The rearrangement combines TRBV19 with TRBJ1-1, with TRBD1 perhaps the D gene, on 5 matching bases. The sequence came from a young man in good health. Read as DNA, the sequence is TGTGCCAGTACCCCGGGACGGAAGAACACTGAAGCTTTCTTT. It specifies CASTPGRKNTEAFF.